The rows below give T cell receptor beta chains drawn from one sample of a study of OX40 agonist ivuxolimab in advanced cancers. Assay used: immunoSEQ multiplex PCR; TCRdb lists only in-frame clones, some missing. This table has about 75,000 clones, over 85% appearing once. The source material was CD4+ or CD8+ T cells sorted from blood, sampled in a trial of the OX40 agonist ivuxolimab. Receptors originate from an adult with an advanced solid tumor such as melanoma, head and neck, liver or kidney cancer. Both conserved end residues are trimmed from each CDR3. Each record gives: J gene, V gene, CDR3 length, D gene, CDR3 protein. The D gene is left open where the match is weak.

>TRBJ2-7|TRBV7-9|10|-
ASSLEVYEQY
>TRBJ2-7|TRBV28|11|-
ASSTGTDYEQY
>TRBJ2-7|TRBV23-1|15|TRBD2
ASSQSHSGGTNYEQY
>TRBJ1-5|TRBV6-5|12|-
ASSSKQGRQPQH
>TRBJ1-5|TRBV25-1|11|-
ASRDAGDQPQH
>TRBJ2-7|TRBV21-1|13|-
ASSPGLAGGYEQY
>TRBJ1-3|TRBV11-2|13|-
ASSSSLGRGNTIY
>TRBJ2-1|TRBV4-3|13|TRBD1
ASSQAGQGVNEQF
>TRBJ2-1|TRBV15|13|TRBD2
ATSRTSGSHNEQF
>TRBJ2-1|TRBV6-1|11|-
ASFPTSYNEQF
>TRBJ2-1|TRBV29-1|11|-
SVGSGRDNEQF
>TRBJ2-7|TRBV6-5|9|-
ASSYPDEQY
>TRBJ2-3|TRBV4-3|10|-
ASSQGPDTQY
>TRBJ1-6|TRBV28|12|TRBD1
ASSSTGGDSPLH
>TRBJ1-6|TRBV7-2|13|-
ASSLSTGGRSPLH
>TRBJ1-6|TRBV30|10|-
AWGNSGGPLH
>TRBJ2-1|TRBV7-3|14|TRBD2
ASSPSGGGGYNEQF